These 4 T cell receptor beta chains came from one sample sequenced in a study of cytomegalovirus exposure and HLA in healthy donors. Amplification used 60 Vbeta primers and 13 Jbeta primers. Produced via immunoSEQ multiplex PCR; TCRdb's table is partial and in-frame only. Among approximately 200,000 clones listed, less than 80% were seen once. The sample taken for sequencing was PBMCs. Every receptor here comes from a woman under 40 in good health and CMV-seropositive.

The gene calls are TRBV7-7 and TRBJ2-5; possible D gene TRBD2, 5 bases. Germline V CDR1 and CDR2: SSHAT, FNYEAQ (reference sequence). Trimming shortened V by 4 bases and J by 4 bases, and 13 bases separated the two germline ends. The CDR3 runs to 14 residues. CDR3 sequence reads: CASSSQPGGETQYF. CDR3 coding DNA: TGTGCCAGCAGCTCCCAGCCCGGAGGAGAGACCCAGTACTTC.

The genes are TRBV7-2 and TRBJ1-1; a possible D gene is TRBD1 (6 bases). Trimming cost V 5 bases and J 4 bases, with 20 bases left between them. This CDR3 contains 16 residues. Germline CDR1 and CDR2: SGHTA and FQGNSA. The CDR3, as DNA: TGTGCCAGCAGCCTATTCCTACAGGGACCGATCACTGAAGCTTTCTTT. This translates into CASSLFLQGPITEAFF.

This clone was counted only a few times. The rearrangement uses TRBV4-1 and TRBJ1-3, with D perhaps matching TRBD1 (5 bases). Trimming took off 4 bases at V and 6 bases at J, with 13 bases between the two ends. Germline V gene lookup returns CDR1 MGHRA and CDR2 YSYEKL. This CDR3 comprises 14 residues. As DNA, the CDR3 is TGCGCCAGCAGCCCCTGGGGGAGGGAAAACACCATATATTTT. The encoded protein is CASSPWGRENTIYF.

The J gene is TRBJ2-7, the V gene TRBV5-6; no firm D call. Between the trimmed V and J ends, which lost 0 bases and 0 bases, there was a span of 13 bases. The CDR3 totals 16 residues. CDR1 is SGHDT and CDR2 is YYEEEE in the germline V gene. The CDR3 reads CASSLVRPASSYEQYF. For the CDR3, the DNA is TGTGCCAGCAGCTTGGTTCGGCCAGCGAGCTCCTACGAGCAGTACTTC.